The clone carrying this T cell receptor beta chain occurred a few times. Its antigen is undetermined. The germline gives CDR1 LGHDT, CDR2 YNNKEL (reference sequence). Between the trimmed V and J ends, which lost 0 bases and 1 base, there was a span of 7 bases. This CDR3 spans 14 amino acids. For the second PCR, which ran for roughly 7 to 11 cycles, a sample-barcoded 5' primer and a J-beta primer mix were used. Via MiXCR, TCRdb re-called the 5' RACE reads, giving one row per CDR3 protein. The sample lists about 540,000 distinct CDR3 sequences, 20% to 30% seen once, with roughly 9.4% in the top ten. This specimen comes from a study of blood T cells in healthy people across ages. General observations from the study: Those diversity estimates obtained from one million T cells were thought to be underestimates. There were more naive CD4+ cells and higher diversity in long-lived donors than in aged donors.

These same records also appear under a second study, on T cells of mothers and their children. That paper adds: A few healthy Caucasian mothers and their six children were the donors. Mothers yielded over 8.5 million CDR3 reads, children approximately 2.8 million each.

The sample comprised blood. This clonotype originated in a boy younger than 18 in good health. The genes are TRBV3-1 and TRBJ2-7, with unresolved D. The CDR3 sequence: CASSQDGLSYEQYF. The CDR3 region has the DNA TGTGCCAGCAGCCAAGATGGGCTGTCCTACGAGCAGTACTTC.